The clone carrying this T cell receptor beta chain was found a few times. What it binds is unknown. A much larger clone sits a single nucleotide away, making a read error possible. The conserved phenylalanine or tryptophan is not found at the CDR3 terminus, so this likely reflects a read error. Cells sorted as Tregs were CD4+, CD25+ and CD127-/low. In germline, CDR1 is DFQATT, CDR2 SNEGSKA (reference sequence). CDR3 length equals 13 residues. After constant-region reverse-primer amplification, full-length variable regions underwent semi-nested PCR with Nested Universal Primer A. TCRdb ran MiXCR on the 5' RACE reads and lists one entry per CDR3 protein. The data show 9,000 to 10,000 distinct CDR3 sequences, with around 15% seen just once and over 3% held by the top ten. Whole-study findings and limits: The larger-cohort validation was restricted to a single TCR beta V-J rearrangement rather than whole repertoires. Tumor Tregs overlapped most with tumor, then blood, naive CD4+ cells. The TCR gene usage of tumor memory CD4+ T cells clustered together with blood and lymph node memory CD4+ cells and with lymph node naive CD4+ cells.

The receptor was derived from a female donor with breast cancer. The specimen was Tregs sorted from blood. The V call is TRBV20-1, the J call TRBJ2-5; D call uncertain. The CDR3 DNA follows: TGCACCGCCCGACGGGCGCCTCAAGAGACCCAGTACTGC. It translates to CTARRAPQETQYC.